One and the same sample provided the 24 T cell receptor beta chains below, sequenced in a study of control samples from healthy donors and cancer patients. Clones were read by immunoSEQ multiplex PCR, and TCRdb kept only the in-frame ones, dropping some. The table records more than 85,000 clones, around 87% of them present only once. Sequencing was carried out using PBMCs. The receptor set was obtained from a woman in her sixties or seventies with lung cancer.

This chain links TRBV12-3 or TRBV12-4 with TRBJ1-1, with TRBD1 as a possible D gene (5 bases). The V end lost 3 bases, the J end lost 6 bases, and 11 bases lay between the germline ends. The CDR3 runs 13 residues. The CDR3: CASSFEGGAEAFF. In DNA, the CDR3 is TGTGCCAGCAGTTTTGAGGGAGGGGCTGAAGCTTTCTTT.

The chain couples TRBV9 to TRBJ1-6; D gene ambiguous. Trimming stripped 0 bases from V and 7 bases from J, with 11 bases between. The CDR3 spans 15 residues. CDR1 and CDR2 from the germline V gene are SGDLS and YYNGEE. CDR3 bases: TGTGCCAGCAGCGTAGCAGAATCCCTAAATTCACCCCTCCACTTT. Its translation: CASSVAESLNSPLHF. Full variable domain (remainder filled in from reference TRBV9 and TRBJ1-6): DSGVTQTPKHLITATGQRVTLRCSPRSGDLSVYWYQQSLDQGLQFLIQYYNGEERAKGNILERFSAQQFPDLHSELNLSSLELGDSALYFCASSVAESLNSPLHFGNGTRLTVT.

The chain combines TRBV7-6 with TRBJ2-2; 9 nucleotides align to TRBD2. The CDR3 runs to 16 residues. V shed 1 base and J 2 bases; nucleotides not matched to a gene: 2. From germline, CDR1 is SGHVS and CDR2 FNYEAQ. The chain's CDR3 is CASSLGLAGNTGELFF. The CDR3 DNA is TGTGCCAGCAGCTTAGGGCTAGCGGGAAACACCGGGGAGCTGTTTTTT.

This clone was picked up one time. The J gene is TRBJ1-1, the V gene TRBV2; 7 bases line up with TRBD1. J gave up 4 bases and V 8 bases, and 10 bases lay outside the gene matches. From germline, CDR1 is SNHLY and CDR2 FYNNEI. The CDR3 contains 14 residues. The CDR3 sequence is CASCLTGLVTEAFF. The DNA for the CDR3 is TGTGCCAGCTGTTTGACAGGGTTGGTCACTGAAGCTTTCTTT.

The J gene is TRBJ2-5, the V gene TRBV4-2; weak D call: TRBD2 (5 bases). The CDR3 totals 16 residues. Germline V gene sequence: CDR1 LGHNA, CDR2 YNFKEQ. Trimming left V 1 base short and J 2 bases short, with 14 bases between. CDR3 amino acids: CASSQVVLAGQETQYF. The CDR3 DNA follows: TGTGCCAGCAGCCAAGTGGTCCTAGCAGGACAAGAGACCCAGTACTTC.

The chain recombines TRBV14 with TRBJ1-2; 7 positions match TRBD1. CDR1 is SGHDN, CDR2 FVKESK, per germline. The CDR3 covers 15 residues. V lost 0 bases and J lost 3; bases outside the gene matches: 4. The DNA for the CDR3 is TGTGCCAGCAGCCAAGATCAGGGGGAGTACTATGGCTACACCTTC. This codes for CASSQDQGEYYGYTF.

This clone was recorded a few times. The chain couples TRBV5-1 to TRBJ1-1; D may be TRBD1 (6 bases). The CDR3 consists of 14 residues. V was shortened by 1 base and J by 3 bases, with 10 bases between the two germline ends. The germline CDR1 and CDR2 sequences are SGHRS and YFSETQ. In DNA, the CDR3 is TGCGCCAGCAGCTTGTGGGGGCGGGACACTGAAGCTTTCTTT. Amino acids: CASSLWGRDTEAFF.

The chain couples TRBV3-1 (or the pseudogene TRBV3-2) to TRBJ1-1; 9 nucleotides line up with TRBD1. V shed 5 bases, J shed 5 bases, and the junction held 6 bases outside the gene matches. CDR3 length: 14 amino acids. Germline V gene lookup returns CDR1 LGHDT and CDR2 YNNKEL (reference sequence). Here the CDR3 DNA reads TGTGCCAGCAGCGGGGACAGGGATTGGACTGAAGCTTTCTTT. Its translation is CASSGDRDWTEAFF.

This chain links TRBV19 with TRBJ2-7; tentatively, D is TRBD2 (6 bases). The CDR3 contains 15 residues. CDR1 is LNHDA and CDR2 is SQIVND in the germline V gene (reference sequence). The V gene lost 6 bases and the J gene lost 6 bases, with 21 bases spanning the gap. The CDR3 here is CASRDPGVLAGEQYF. In DNA, the CDR3 is TGTGCCAGTAGAGACCCGGGGGTGTTGGCTGGCGAGCAGTACTTC.

The rearrangement uses TRBV27 and TRBJ2-3; D is ambiguous. Deletions cut 5 bases from V and 1 base from J, with 16 bases between. CDR1 is MNHEY, CDR2 SMNVEV, per germline (reference sequence). The CDR3 runs to 16 residues. The CDR3 region has the DNA TGTGCCAGCAGTCGAGAACGGGTACGGGGCACAGATACGCAGTATTTT. This translates into CASSRERVRGTDTQYF.

This rearrangement joins TRBV19 to TRBJ1-5, with unresolved D. Looked up from germline, CDR1 is LNHDA and CDR2 is SQIVND (reference sequence). This CDR3 region has 12 residues. Trimming left V 8 bases short and J 6 bases short, with 11 bases between. CDR3 DNA sequence: TGTGCCAGTGGAAACATAGGTCAGCCCCAGCATTTT. This translates into CASGNIGQPQHF.

The genes are TRBV6-5 and TRBJ1-2, with TRBD1 matching 7 bases. V was clipped by 7 bases and J by 4 bases; unmatched bases: 0. The germline V gene has CDR1 MNHEY and CDR2 SVGAGI. This CDR3 is 11 amino acids long. CDR3 amino acids: CASTGGYGYTF. Here the CDR3 DNA reads TGTGCCAGCACAGGGGGCTATGGCTACACCTTC.

CDR3: CGSGSGNTIYF. The CDR3 DNA reads as TGTGGTAGTGGCTCTGGAAACACCATATATTTT. The rearrangement joins TRBV19 to TRBJ1-3; D uncertain. CDR3 length: 11 amino acids. Germline V lookup: CDR1 LNHDA, CDR2 SQIVND (reference sequence).

The chain combines TRBV6-1 with TRBJ1-2; no firm D call. Germline CDR1 and CDR2: MNHNS and SASEGT. V was trimmed by 3 bases and J by 4 bases, leaving 3 bases between them. The CDR3 extends over 11 amino acids. The CDR3 protein is CASSESYGYTF. The DNA for the CDR3 is TGTGCCAGCAGTGAGAGCTATGGCTACACCTTC.

This clone was seen once. The chain links TRBV7-9 to TRBJ2-2; TRBD2 might be the D (6 bases). This CDR3 has 15 amino acids. The V end was cut by 0 bases, the J end by 5 bases, with 10 bases between. The germline CDR1 and CDR2 sequences are SEHNR and FQNEAQ (reference sequence). In DNA form, the CDR3 reads TGTGCCAGCAGCTTAGCAGGGCGGGAAACCGGGGAGCTGTTTTTT. Residues: CASSLAGRETGELFF.

This rearrangement joins TRBV18 to TRBJ1-5; a possible D gene is TRBD1 (5 bases). With 2 bases removed from V and 6 bases from J, the gap between germline ends came to 17 bases. CDR1 and CDR2 (germline): KGHSH, LQKENI. The CDR3 is made up of 16 amino acids. In nucleotides, the CDR3 is TGTGCCAGCTCACCATGGGCGATCGGGGGGTCTCAGCCCCAGCATTTT. This codes for CASSPWAIGGSQPQHF.

The J gene is TRBJ2-5, the V gene TRBV5-4, with D uncertain. Trimming pared 0 bases from V and 10 bases from J, leaving 10 bases between. The V gene's germline CDR1 is SGHNT and CDR2 YYREEE (reference sequence). This CDR3 has 12 amino acids. The CDR3 loop is CASSLDYSGQYF. DNA for the CDR3: TGTGCCAGCAGCTTGGACTATAGTGGCCAGTACTTC.

The chain carries TRBV2 and TRBJ2-2; no clear D gene. CDR1 is SNHLY, CDR2 FYNNEI, per germline. The length of the CDR3 is 14 residues. V was clipped by 4 bases and J by 8 bases, with 14 bases between them. The CDR3 spells CASSAGPTGGELFF. The CDR3 DNA is TGTGCCAGCAGTGCCGGGCCCACCGGGGGGGAGCTGTTTTTT.

In its sample, this clone was seen many times. V gene TRBV11-2 combines with J gene TRBJ2-4; unclear D gene. The V end lost 5 bases, the J end lost 0 bases, and 8 bases lay between the germline ends. Germline CDR1 is SGHAT and CDR2 is FQNNGV. This CDR3 spans 14 amino acids. The CDR3 here is CASSPLTAKNIQYF. The DNA for the CDR3 is TGTGCCAGCAGCCCCCTTACAGCCAAAAACATTCAGTACTTC.

The chain employs TRBV15 and TRBJ1-2; no clear D gene. The V gene's germline CDR1 is LNHNV and CDR2 YYDKDF (reference sequence). CDR3 length equals 16 residues. With 2 bases removed from V and 2 bases from J, the gap between germline ends came to 15 bases. CDR3 in amino acids: CATSRRTSRFNYGYTF. CDR3 DNA: TGTGCCACCAGCAGAAGAACAAGCCGATTCAACTATGGCTACACCTTC.

This clone came up once. This rearrangement joins TRBV3-1 (or the pseudogene TRBV3-2) to TRBJ1-3, with 8 bases fitting TRBD1. The ends lost 5 bases at V and 4 bases at J; junction bases unmatched: 10. The V gene's germline CDR1 is LGHDT and CDR2 YNNKEL (reference sequence). CDR3 length equals 16 residues. CDR3 bases: TGTGCCAGCAGCTTAACGCAGGGGGCTGGAGGAAACACCATATATTTT. Its protein product is CASSLTQGAGGNTIYF.

V usage is TRBV5-1 and J usage is TRBJ1-4, with TRBD1 matching 8 bases. The junction had 2 bases not matched to a gene; V was cut back by 1 base and J by 0 bases. The germline V gene has CDR1 SGHRS and CDR2 YFSETQ. The CDR3 is made up of 16 amino acids. In nucleotides, the CDR3 is TGCGCCAGCAGCTTGACAGGGGGTGCAACTAATGAAAAACTGTTTTTT. Protein: CASSLTGGATNEKLFF. Together with reference TRBV5-1 and TRBJ1-4, the CDR3 gives the full variable domain: KAGVTQTPRYLIKTRGQQVTLSCSPISGHRSVSWYQQTPGQGLQFLFEYFSETQRNKGNFPGRFSGRQFSNSRSEMNVSTLELGDSALYLCASSLTGGATNEKLFFGSGTQLSVL.

This clone has only a few counts. The V call is TRBV12-3 or TRBV12-4, the J call TRBJ2-5; D not certain. This CDR3 has 13 residues. The V end was cut by 7 bases, the J end by 5 bases, with 14 bases between. The CDR3: CASNPVLGETQYF. The CDR3 region has the DNA TGTGCCAGCAACCCAGTCCTCGGGGAGACCCAGTACTTC.

V and J are TRBV10-1 and TRBJ1-6; D uncertain. This CDR3 contains 15 residues. Germline V lookup: CDR1 WNHNN, CDR2 SYGVQD (reference sequence). The ends were cut back, 3 bases at V and 0 bases at J, with 6 bases in the middle. The CDR3, as DNA: TGCGCCAGCAGTGAATGGGGCTCCTATAATTCACCCCTCCACTTT. This sequence encodes CASSEWGSYNSPLHF.